Following are 28 T cell receptor beta chains from one sample sequenced in a study of blood T cell repertoires in COVID-19. TCRdb keeps only in-frame clones here, not all; method: immunoSEQ multiplex PCR. The sample consists of about 62,000 clones, 75% to 90% of them appearing once. Sequencing was performed on peripheral blood. All receptors come from a woman aged 60-75 years with COVID-19, enrolled during active disease.

The chain employs TRBV7-3 and TRBJ2-5; 8 bases align to TRBD2. Germline CDR1 and CDR2: SGHTA and FQGTGA. The length of the CDR3 is 15 residues. The V and J ends lost 0 bases and 5 bases, in that order; junction bases with no gene match: 5. CDR3 in DNA: TGTGCCAGCAGCTTAACCAGCGGGAGTGGGGAGACCCAGTACTTC. This codes for CASSLTSGSGETQYF.

The chain has TRBV7-9 and TRBJ1-6; D possibly corresponds to TRBD1 (5 bases). V lost 6 bases, J lost 0 bases, and 12 bases lay in between. The germline CDR1 and CDR2 sequences are SEHNR and FQNEAQ (reference sequence). This CDR3 contains 16 residues. The CDR3 region is CASSSRQSSYNSPLHF. The CDR3 coding sequence is TGTGCCAGCAGTTCCCGACAGAGCTCCTATAATTCACCCCTCCACTTT.

A few counts support this clone. The chain links TRBV5-1 to TRBJ1-4; the match to TRBD1 covers 7 bases. The CDR3 sequence is 14 residues long. Germline-derived CDR1 and CDR2 are SGHRS and YFSETQ. J lost 5 bases, V lost 0 bases, and 1 base had no gene match. The DNA for the CDR3 is TGCGCCAGCAGCTTGGAGACAGGGAATGAAAAACTGTTTTTT. The encoded protein is CASSLETGNEKLFF.

There are a few counts of this clone. The chain has TRBV5-4 and TRBJ2-2, with 8 positions matching TRBD1. Germline assignment: CDR1 SGHNT and CDR2 YYREEE (reference sequence). With 1 base clipped from V and 5 bases from J, the junction kept 4 bases outside the gene matches. This CDR3 region has 15 residues. The CDR3 DNA reads as TGTGCCAGCAGCTTGCGGCAGGGGGCGACCGGGGAGCTGTTTTTT. This sequence encodes CASSLRQGATGELFF.

This chain joins TRBV5-1 and TRBJ2-1; D ambiguous. Deletions cut 0 bases from V and 6 bases from J, with 4 bases between. The CDR3 covers 12 residues. Germline loops: CDR1 SGHRS, CDR2 YFSETQ. The CDR3 protein is CASSLASNEQFF. The CDR3 nucleotides read TGCGCCAGCAGCTTGGCCAGCAATGAGCAGTTCTTC.

V usage is TRBV5-1 and J usage is TRBJ2-1, with D unclear. This CDR3 region has 14 residues. CDR1 is SGHRS, CDR2 YFSETQ, per germline. With 0 bases removed from V and 7 bases from J, the gap between germline ends came to 11 bases. The CDR3 reads CASSLAGQINEQFF. The CDR3 DNA follows: TGCGCCAGCAGCTTGGCCGGTCAAATAAATGAGCAGTTCTTC. Complete variable domain (other parts from reference TRBV5-1 and TRBJ2-1): KAGVTQTPRYLIKTRGQQVTLSCSPISGHRSVSWYQQTPGQGLQFLFEYFSETQRNKGNFPGRFSGRQFSNSRSEMNVSTLELGDSALYLCASSLAGQINEQFFGPGTRLTVL.

This chain connects TRBV7-8 to TRBJ1-2, with TRBD1 matching 7 bases. CDR3 size: 13 residues. Germline CDR1 is SGHVS and CDR2 is FQNEAQ. Trimming at V came to 5 bases and at J to 4 bases, leaving 4 bases not matched to a gene. This CDR3 is CASSPTGIYGYTF. The CDR3 DNA sequence: TGTGCCAGCAGCCCGACAGGGATCTATGGCTACACCTTC.

The V gene is TRBV7-2, the J gene TRBJ1-2, with 7 bases aligning to TRBD1. V lost 4 bases to trimming and J lost 4 bases; unmatched junction nucleotides: 12. The germline gives CDR1 SGHTA, CDR2 FQGNSA. The CDR3 length is 16 residues. This CDR3 is CASSSGGIGGIYGYTF. Here the CDR3 DNA reads TGTGCCAGCAGCTCCGGAGGTATAGGGGGCATCTATGGCTACACCTTC.

The rearrangement uses TRBV28 and TRBJ2-7; 8 bases map to TRBD2. Germline assignment: CDR1 MDHEN and CDR2 SYDVKM. The ends lost 6 bases at V and 4 bases at J; junction bases unmatched: 8. This CDR3 has 14 amino acids. The chain's CDR3 is CASSPGTRSYEQYF. The CDR3 DNA sequence: TGTGCCAGCAGCCCTGGGACTAGATCATACGAGCAGTACTTC.

This sequence joins TRBV6-2 or TRBV6-3 and TRBJ2-2; TRBD1 aligns across 10 bases. CDR3 size: 14 residues. Trimming at V came to 5 bases and at J to 3 bases, leaving 0 bases not matched to a gene. Germline CDR1 is MNHEY and CDR2 is SVGEGT. CDR3 in DNA: TGTGCCAGCAGTGGGACAGGGGACACCGGGGAGCTGTTTTTT. This translates into CASSGTGDTGELFF.

The rearrangement uses TRBV4-3 and TRBJ2-7; D is perhaps TRBD1 (6 bases). Trimming took off 0 bases at V and 0 bases at J, with 15 bases between the two ends. Per the germline V gene, CDR1 is LGHNA and CDR2 is YSLEER. The CDR3 runs 17 residues. This CDR3 is CASSQDGGGGLSYEQYF. CDR3 DNA: TGCGCCAGCAGCCAAGATGGGGGCGGCGGCCTCTCCTACGAGCAGTACTTC.

The V gene is TRBV7-8, the J gene TRBJ2-5; D gene unclear. The V gene's germline CDR1 is SGHVS and CDR2 FQNEAQ. V lost 0 bases, J lost 2 bases, and 10 bases lay in between. This CDR3 spans 15 amino acids. The CDR3 loop reads CASSLAGSRQETQYF. The CDR3 DNA reads as TGTGCCAGCAGCTTAGCCGGTTCACGACAAGAGACCCAGTACTTC.

This chain connects TRBV5-1 to TRBJ2-3, with D tentatively TRBD2 (6 bases). The CDR3 consists of 15 residues. V was trimmed by 2 bases and J by 4 bases, leaving 14 bases between them. Germline V gives CDR1 SGHRS, CDR2 YFSETQ. Written as DNA, the CDR3 is TGCGCCAGCAGCTTAATACTAGCCCTGTCAGATACGCAGTATTTT. Its translation: CASSLILALSDTQYF.

The V and J genes are TRBV5-1 and TRBJ2-1; no clear D gene. Germline assignment: CDR1 SGHRS and CDR2 YFSETQ. The CDR3 extends over 11 amino acids. Trimming removed 0 bases from V and 10 bases from J, with 5 bases in between. Here the CDR3 reads CASSLAVEQFF. CDR3 sequence (DNA): TGCGCCAGCAGCTTGGCCGTCGAGCAGTTCTTC.

The V call is TRBV12-3 or TRBV12-4, the J call TRBJ1-1, with D perhaps TRBD1 (5 bases). This CDR3 region has 11 residues. V was shortened by 5 bases and J by 12 bases, with 13 bases between the two germline ends. The CDR3 region is CASSVGQETFF. The DNA for the CDR3 is TGTGCCAGCAGTGTAGGACAAGAAACTTTCTTT.

J is TRBJ2-7 and V is TRBV6-5; 10 nucleotides line up with TRBD2. Germline values: CDR1 MNHEY, CDR2 SVGAGI. Germline trimming cut 0 bases from V and 4 bases from J; bases unmatched to any gene: 3. The CDR3 totals 15 residues. The CDR3 DNA is TGTGCCAGCAGTTACTCACTAGCGGGACAATACGAGCAGTACTTC. Translated: CASSYSLAGQYEQYF.

The rearrangement joins TRBV29-1 to TRBJ1-5; tentative D call: TRBD1 (5 bases). Germline CDR1 and CDR2: SQVTM and ANQGSEA. V lost 4 bases and J 0 bases, leaving 7 bases between the germline ends. The CDR3 covers 13 residues. The CDR3 sequence: CSVGGLSNQPQHF. The DNA of the CDR3 is TGCAGCGTTGGGGGACTTAGCAATCAGCCCCAGCATTTT.

The J gene is TRBJ2-7, the V gene TRBV7-2, with 10 bases that match TRBD2. CDR1 and CDR2 from the germline V gene are SGHTA and FQGNSA. Germline trimming cut 3 bases from V and 5 bases from J; bases unmatched to any gene: 4. The CDR3 extends over 14 amino acids. The CDR3 spells CASSFTSGKNEQYF. CDR3 sequence (DNA): TGTGCCAGCAGCTTTACTAGCGGGAAAAACGAGCAGTACTTC.

The chain uses TRBV11-1 and TRBJ2-5, with TRBD1 as a possible D gene (6 bases). CDR3 length equals 19 residues. Germline values: CDR1 SGHAT, CDR2 FQDESV (reference sequence). Trimming removed 0 bases from V and 0 bases from J, with 20 bases in between. The CDR3 spells CASSLATGPPTRYQETQYF. The CDR3 DNA follows: TGTGCCAGCAGCTTAGCCACAGGGCCGCCAACGCGGTACCAAGAGACCCAGTACTTC. Combining the CDR3 with reference TRBV11-1 and TRBJ2-5 gives the whole variable domain EAEVAQSPRYKITEKSQAVAFWCDPISGHATLYWYRQILGQGPELLVQFQDESVVDDSQLPKDRFSAERLKGVDSTLKIQPAELGDSAMYLCASSLATGPPTRYQETQYFGPGTRLLVL.

This chain links TRBV6-5 with TRBJ1-3; a weak D match, TRBD1 (6 bases). Germline V gene data show CDR1 as MNHEY and CDR2 as SVGAGI. Trimming left V 6 bases short and J 4 bases short, with 13 bases between. The CDR3 extends over 14 amino acids. This chain's CDR3 is CASRNPDRGNTIYF. DNA of the CDR3: TGTGCCAGCAGAAACCCCGACAGGGGAAACACCATATATTTT.

The V call is TRBV5-1, the J call TRBJ2-7; D uncertain. V dropped 1 base and J dropped 0 bases, with 8 bases sitting between them. Germline V lookup: CDR1 SGHRS, CDR2 YFSETQ. The CDR3 extends over 14 amino acids. CDR3: CASSLFSSSYEQYF. Here the CDR3 DNA reads TGCGCCAGCAGCTTGTTTAGTAGCTCCTACGAGCAGTACTTC.

The gene calls are TRBV19 and TRBJ1-2; 8 nucleotides line up with TRBD1. The CDR3 length is 16 residues. Germline V gene lookup returns CDR1 LNHDA and CDR2 SQIVND (reference sequence). V lost 3 bases and J lost 2; bases outside the gene matches: 8. DNA for the CDR3: TGTGCCAGTAGTATCCGGGCAGGGGGCACCAACTATGGCTACACCTTC. Translated: CASSIRAGGTNYGYTF. Using reference TRBV19 and TRBJ1-2 for the parts outside the CDR3, the full variable domain is DGGITQSPKYLFRKEGQNVTLSCEQNLNHDAMYWYRQDPGQGLRLIYYSQIVNDFQKGDIAEGYSVSREKKESFPLTVTSAQKNPTAFYLCASSIRAGGTNYGYTFGSGTRLTVV.

The chain carries TRBV7-2 and TRBJ1-2; D remains unclear. From germline, CDR1 is SGHTA and CDR2 FQGNSA. V lost 1 base to trimming and J lost 1 base, with 4 bases between them. The CDR3 spans 13 residues. CDR3 region: CASSLGLNYGYTF. The CDR3 nucleotides are TGTGCCAGCAGCTTAGGGCTTAACTATGGCTACACCTTC.

This chain uses TRBV11-2 with TRBJ2-7; 9 nucleotides match TRBD2. The CDR3 has 15 amino acids. Germline V gene data show CDR1 as SGHAT and CDR2 as FQNNGV. V lost 1 base to trimming and J lost 6 bases; unmatched junction nucleotides: 7. CDR3 coding DNA: TGTGCCAGCAGCTTAGGACTTAGCGGGAGCAGCGAGCAGTACTTC. Amino acid sequence: CASSLGLSGSSEQYF.

The chain links TRBV6-4 to TRBJ2-1, with 10 bases aligning to TRBD2. With 3 bases clipped from V and 5 bases from J, the junction kept 7 bases outside the gene matches. This CDR3 comprises 16 residues. Germline V gives CDR1 MRHNA, CDR2 SNTAGT. This CDR3 reads CASSEELAGAHNEQFF. In DNA form, the CDR3 reads TGTGCCAGCAGTGAAGAGCTAGCGGGAGCCCACAATGAGCAGTTCTTC.

This chain joins TRBV12-3 or TRBV12-4 and TRBJ1-2, with D perhaps TRBD1 (5 bases). This CDR3 is 12 amino acids long. V was trimmed by 7 bases and J by 4 bases, leaving 10 bases between them. In DNA, the CDR3 is TGTGCCAGCAACATGCAGGGCTATGGCTACACCTTC. Protein product: CASNMQGYGYTF.

The chain couples TRBV6-2 or TRBV6-3 to TRBJ2-7; 11 nucleotides line up with TRBD2. V shed 5 bases and J 3 bases; nucleotides not matched to a gene: 6. Looked up from germline, CDR1 is MNHEY and CDR2 is SVGEGT. The CDR3 spans 15 residues. This CDR3 is CASSRTGTSGYEQYF. DNA of the CDR3: TGTGCCAGCAGTCGGACCGGGACTAGCGGCTACGAGCAGTACTTC.

The chain combines TRBV7-3 with TRBJ2-2; 11 nucleotides agree with TRBD1. The CDR3 totals 17 residues. Germline trimming cut 2 bases from V and 3 bases from J; bases unmatched to any gene: 5. Germline V gene sequence: CDR1 SGHTA, CDR2 FQGTGA. For the CDR3, the DNA is TGTGCCAGCAGCTTAGTTGGACAGGGGGCGCACACCGGGGAGCTGTTTTTT. Protein product: CASSLVGQGAHTGELFF.